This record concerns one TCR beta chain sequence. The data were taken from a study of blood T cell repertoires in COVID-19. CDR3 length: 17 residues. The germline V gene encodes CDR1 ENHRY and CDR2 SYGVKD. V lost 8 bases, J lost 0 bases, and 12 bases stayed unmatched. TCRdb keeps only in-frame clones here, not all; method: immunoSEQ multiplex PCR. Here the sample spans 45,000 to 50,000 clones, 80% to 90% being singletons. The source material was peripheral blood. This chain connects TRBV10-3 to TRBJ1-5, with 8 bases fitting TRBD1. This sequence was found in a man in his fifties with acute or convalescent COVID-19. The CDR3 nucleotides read TGTGCCATCTCGGCGGCAGGGGGCTTTAGTAGCAATCAGCCCCAGCATTTT. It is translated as CAISAAGGFSSNQPQHF.